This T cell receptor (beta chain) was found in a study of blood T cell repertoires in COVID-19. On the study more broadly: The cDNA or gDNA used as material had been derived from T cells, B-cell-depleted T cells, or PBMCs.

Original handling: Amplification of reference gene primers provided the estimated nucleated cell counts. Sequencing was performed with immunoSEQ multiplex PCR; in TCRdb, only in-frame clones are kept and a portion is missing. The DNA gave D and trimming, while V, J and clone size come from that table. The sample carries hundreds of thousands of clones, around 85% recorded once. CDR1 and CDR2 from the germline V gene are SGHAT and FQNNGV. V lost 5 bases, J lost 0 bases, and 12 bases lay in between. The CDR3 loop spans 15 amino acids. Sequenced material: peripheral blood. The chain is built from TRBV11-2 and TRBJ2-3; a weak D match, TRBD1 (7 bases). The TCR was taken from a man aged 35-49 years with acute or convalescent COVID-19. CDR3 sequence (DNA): TGTGCCAGCAGCCGGGGGACAGCTAGCACAGATACGCAGTATTTT. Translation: CASSRGTASTDTQYF.